Below, 20 T cell receptor beta chains from the same sample are listed, as sequenced in a study of T cell responses to AZD1222 COVID-19 vaccine. The repertoire was sequenced with immunoSEQ multiplex PCR; TCRdb's copy has only in-frame clones and lacks some. Counted here are roughly 55,000 clones, roughly nine tenths occurring once; the ten biggest clones make up just under 2%. Specimen: peripheral blood, collected on day 0 of AZD1222 vaccination. The receptors were gathered from an adult in good health.

This clone occurred once. CDR3: CASSSAGTANEKLFF. As DNA, the CDR3 is TGTGCCAGCAGTAGCGCCGGGACAGCCAATGAAAAACTGTTTTTT. This chain joins TRBV28 and TRBJ1-4; 7 positions agree with TRBD1. Looked up from germline, CDR1 is MDHEN and CDR2 is SYDVKM. CDR3 length: 15 residues. With V trimmed by 5 bases and J by 5 bases, 8 bases remained unmatched. Filled out from reference TRBV28 and TRBJ1-4, the complete variable domain reads DVKVTQSSRYLVKRTGEKVFLECVQDMDHENMFWYRQDPGLGLRLIYFSYDVKMKEKGDIPEGYSVSREKKERFSLILESASTNQTSMYLCASSSAGTANEKLFFGSGTQLSVL.

The chain couples TRBV5-1 to TRBJ2-7; perhaps TRBD2 as D (5 bases). Germline CDR1 and CDR2: SGHRS and YFSETQ. The V end was cut by 2 bases, the J end by 3 bases, with 9 bases between. This CDR3 contains 13 residues. In DNA, the CDR3 is TGCGCCAGCAGCTTTAATCGGGACTACGAGCAGTACTTC. Amino acid sequence: CASSFNRDYEQYF.

DNA of the CDR3: TGTGCCAGCAGTTACTCAAGGACAGGGGGCACTGAAGCTTTCTTT. Protein product: CASSYSRTGGTEAFF. The gene calls are TRBV6-5 and TRBJ1-1; 10 positions agree with TRBD1. The CDR3 is 15 residues long. J lost 4 bases, V lost 0 bases, and 2 bases had no gene match. From germline, CDR1 is MNHEY and CDR2 SVGAGI.

This chain joins TRBV9 and TRBJ2-5, with 13 bases aligning to TRBD2. The CDR3 sequence is 15 residues long. Germline CDR1 SGDLS, CDR2 YYNGEE. The trim removed 4 bases at V and 2 bases at J, leaving 2 bases unmatched. CDR3 coding DNA: TGTGCCAGCAGCAAGGGACTAGCGGGACAAGAGACCCAGTACTTC. Protein sequence: CASSKGLAGQETQYF.

The V call is TRBV28, the J call TRBJ2-3; 9 bases are shared with TRBD2. Germline assignment: CDR1 MDHEN and CDR2 SYDVKM. This CDR3 has 14 residues. V dropped 7 bases and J dropped 1; count of bases not matched to a gene: 3. The CDR3 reads CASKIAGGTDTQYF. CDR3 nucleotides: TGTGCCAGCAAAATAGCGGGAGGCACAGATACGCAGTATTTT.

The chain combines TRBV28 with TRBJ1-2; 7 positions match TRBD1. The germline CDR1 and CDR2 sequences are MDHEN and SYDVKM. This CDR3 has 15 residues. Trimming removed 3 bases from V and 5 bases from J; junction bases left unmatched: 9. The CDR3 loop is CASSFPNRGGYGYTF. The CDR3, as DNA: TGTGCCAGCAGTTTCCCCAACAGGGGTGGATATGGCTACACCTTC.

The J gene is TRBJ2-1, the V gene TRBV5-4, with TRBD2 as a possible D gene (6 bases). The CDR3 covers 15 residues. V was trimmed by 1 base and J by 6 bases, leaving 14 bases between them. Germline values: CDR1 SGHNT, CDR2 YYREEE (reference sequence). CDR3 sequence: CASSLLREIGNEQFF. The CDR3 DNA reads TGTGCCAGCAGCTTGTTGCGGGAAATCGGCAATGAGCAGTTCTTC.

The V and J genes are TRBV4-2 and TRBJ2-7, with 9 bases aligning to TRBD2. Germline values: CDR1 LGHNA, CDR2 YNFKEQ. The CDR3 is made up of 17 amino acids. V gave up 1 base and J gave up 6 bases; unmatched junction bases: 13. CDR3: CASSQGSGVAGEAEQYF. DNA of the CDR3: TGTGCCAGCAGCCAAGGCTCGGGAGTAGCGGGAGAGGCCGAGCAGTACTTC.

CDR3 amino acids: CASSPRQDNNSPLHF. Written as DNA, the CDR3 is TGTGCCAGCTCACCTAGACAGGATAATAATTCACCCCTCCACTTT. The J gene is TRBJ1-6, the V gene TRBV18; weak D call: TRBD1 (6 bases). The V end was cut by 3 bases, the J end by 5 bases, with 11 bases between. Germline V gene sequence: CDR1 KGHSH, CDR2 LQKENI. The CDR3 contains 15 residues. Based on the CDR3 plus reference TRBV18 and TRBJ1-6, the full variable domain is NAGVMQNPRHLVRRRGQEARLRCSPMKGHSHVYWYRQLPEEGLKFMVYLQKENIIDESGMPKERFSAEFPKEGPSILRIQQVVRGDSAAYFCASSPRQDNNSPLHFGNGTRLTVT.

The J gene is TRBJ1-2, the V gene TRBV2; D call uncertain. CDR1 is SNHLY and CDR2 is FYNNEI in the germline V gene. The CDR3 consists of 15 residues. V dropped 4 bases and J dropped 3 bases, with 15 bases sitting between them. As DNA, the CDR3 is TGTGCCAGCAGTGTAGGCGGGTTCGACGACTATGGCTACACCTTC. Encoded protein: CASSVGGFDDYGYTF.

The CDR3 nucleotides are TGTGCCAGTAGTAGTGAAGCAAAAATGAACACTGAAGCTTTCTTT. It is translated as CASSSEAKMNTEAFF. The chain joins TRBV19 to TRBJ1-1; no firm D call. V lost 4 bases and J lost 0, with 12 bases in between. Germline CDR1 and CDR2: LNHDA and SQIVND (reference sequence). This CDR3 comprises 15 residues.

V and J are TRBV19 and TRBJ1-5, with D perhaps TRBD1 (6 bases). Germline CDR1 reads LNHDA; CDR2 reads SQIVND (reference sequence). V lost 8 bases and J lost 4, with 6 bases in between. The CDR3 is 11 amino acids. Here the CDR3 DNA reads TGTGCCAGTGGACAGAATCAGCCCCAGCATTTT. It translates to CASGQNQPQHF.

The CDR3 loop is CASSSLKGSGNTIYF. DNA of the CDR3: TGTGCCAGCAGTTCCCTAAAGGGATCTGGAAACACCATATATTTT. The rearrangement links TRBV27 to TRBJ1-3; no definite D call. The CDR3 length is 15 residues. CDR1 and CDR2 (germline): MNHEY, SMNVEV (reference sequence). The V and J ends lost 4 bases and 1 base respectively, with 11 bases between them.

The chain recombines TRBV5-4 with TRBJ2-3; no clear D gene. Germline CDR1 reads SGHNT; CDR2 reads YYREEE (reference sequence). V lost 4 bases to trimming and J lost 0 bases, with 9 bases between them. The CDR3 runs to 14 residues. CDR3 region: CASSLQTSTDTQYF. CDR3 sequence (DNA): TGTGCCAGCAGCCTACAAACTAGCACAGATACGCAGTATTTT.

The rearrangement joins TRBV6-5 to TRBJ2-7; TRBD1 matches 9 bases. After removal of 2 bases from V and 5 bases from J, the junction contained 4 bases not matched to a gene. The CDR3 contains 14 residues. The germline V gene encodes CDR1 MNHEY and CDR2 SVGAGI. CDR3 DNA: TGTGCCAGCAGTTACAGGGACAGGGACCACGAGCAGTACTTC. Amino acid sequence: CASSYRDRDHEQYF.

This chain connects TRBV18 to TRBJ2-7, with 9 bases that match TRBD1. V dropped 1 base and J dropped 3; count of bases not matched to a gene: 10. CDR3 length: 17 residues. CDR1 and CDR2 from the germline V gene are KGHSH and LQKENI. The CDR3 sequence is CASSPLEGGTGIYEQYF. In nucleotides, the CDR3 is TGTGCCAGCTCACCACTTGAGGGGGGGACAGGGATCTACGAGCAGTACTTC.

The J gene is TRBJ1-1, the V gene TRBV25-1; TRBD1 might be the D (5 bases). Germline V gives CDR1 MGHDK, CDR2 SYGVNS. V dropped 4 bases and J dropped 0 bases, with 12 bases sitting between them. The CDR3 contains 15 residues. CDR3 sequence: CASSGTPPLNTEAFF. The DNA of the CDR3 is TGTGCCAGCAGTGGGACACCACCACTGAACACTGAAGCTTTCTTT.

This chain connects TRBV24-1 to TRBJ1-2; D not certain. Per the germline V gene, CDR1 is KGHDR and CDR2 is SFDVKD. V lost 4 bases to trimming and J lost 8 bases, with 22 bases between them. CDR3 length: 16 amino acids. CDR3 coding DNA: TGTGCCACCAGTGACCCGCGAGTGGACGGATCCCTCGGCTACACCTTC. It encodes CATSDPRVDGSLGYTF.

The chain joins TRBV7-8 to TRBJ1-2, with 8 bases aligning to TRBD1. The CDR3 runs 15 residues. V dropped 5 bases and J dropped 6; count of bases not matched to a gene: 11. CDR1 is SGHVS, CDR2 FQNEAQ, per germline. The CDR3 loop is CASSPHQRQGNGYTF. The CDR3, as DNA: TGTGCCAGCAGCCCACACCAGCGACAGGGGAATGGCTACACCTTC.

This sequence joins TRBV18 and TRBJ1-2; the D is unclear. CDR1 KGHSH and CDR2 LQKENI come from the germline V gene. This CDR3 is built from 12 residues. Deletions cut 3 bases from V and 7 bases from J, with 9 bases between. CDR3 DNA sequence: TGTGCCAGCTCACCCCCGTGGGGTGGCTACACCTTC. It yields the protein CASSPPWGGYTF.